These 30 T cell receptor beta chains originate from one sample sequenced in a study of T cells in tuberculosis listed by TCRdb under 2018. To prepare the library, the immunoSEQ multiplex PCR assay was applied. Held by TCRdb, this immuneACCESS table contains in-frame sequences only and omits some clones. Under half of the omission traces to an unresolved V gene where checked; the cause of the rest is unknown. The sample contains over 20,000 clones, less than 98% of them found a single time. The ten most abundant clones make up more than 5.5% of the sample. Sequencing was carried out using PBMCs. These TCRs come from a donor between 5 and 29 years old with latent tuberculosis or without tuberculosis infection.

This chain connects TRBV6-1 to TRBJ2-7; 10 bases fit TRBD1. The CDR3 runs to 15 residues. V shed 4 bases and J 2 bases; nucleotides not matched to a gene: 5. Per germline, CDR1 MNHNS and CDR2 SASEGT. CDR3 residues: CASSVIGQGAYEQYF. The CDR3 bases are TGTGCCAGCAGTGTGATAGGACAGGGGGCCTACGAGCAGTACTTC.

The chain is built from TRBV10-3 and TRBJ1-1; 7 nucleotides match TRBD1. The V gene's germline CDR1 is ENHRY and CDR2 SYGVKD. The V segment lost 6 bases and the J segment 4 bases; nucleotides outside the gene matches: 2. The CDR3 spans 12 residues. The CDR3 DNA sequence: TGTGCCATCAGGTCAGGGGGCACTGAAGCTTTCTTT. Translation: CAIRSGGTEAFF.

V usage is TRBV6-1 and J usage is TRBJ1-1, with TRBD1 identical over 9 bases. V lost 2 bases to trimming and J lost 3 bases; unmatched junction nucleotides: 4. CDR1 and CDR2 (germline): MNHNS, SASEGT. The CDR3 is made up of 15 amino acids. The CDR3 bases are TGTGCCAGCAGTGAACCGACAGGGGGTCACACTGAAGCTTTCTTT. Encoded protein: CASSEPTGGHTEAFF.

The chain carries TRBV6-6 and TRBJ1-2; D ambiguous. CDR1 and CDR2 (germline): MNHNY, SVGAGI (reference sequence). V was clipped by 6 bases and J by 7 bases, with 6 bases between them. This CDR3 has 10 amino acids. This CDR3 reads CASSSGGYTF. In nucleotides, the CDR3 is TGTGCCAGCAGCAGCGGTGGCTACACCTTC.

The rearrangement joins TRBV7-8 to TRBJ2-7; 7 bases map to TRBD2. The CDR3 extends over 13 amino acids. The germline V gene has CDR1 SGHVS and CDR2 FQNEAQ. V was clipped by 5 bases and J by 9 bases; unmatched bases: 10. CDR3 in amino acids: CASSPGLPTTQYF. In nucleotides, the CDR3 is TGTGCCAGCAGCCCGGGACTACCTACGACGCAGTACTTC. Looking up the rest from reference TRBV7-8 and TRBJ2-7 gives the full variable domain: GAGVSQSPRYKVAKRGQDVALRCDPISGHVSLFWYQQALGQGPEFLTYFQNEAQLDKSGLPSDRFFAERPEGSVSTLKIQRTQQEDSAVYLCASSPGLPTTQYFGPGTRLTVT.

The chain links TRBV5-6 to TRBJ2-3; 8 bases align to TRBD2. Germline CDR1 SGHDT, CDR2 YYEEEE. The CDR3 loop spans 16 amino acids. V gave up 0 bases and J gave up 1 base; unmatched junction bases: 4. CDR3 in DNA: TGTGCCAGCAGCTTGGAAGCGGGGGCCCGCACAGATACGCAGTATTTT. Translating it yields CASSLEAGARTDTQYF.

This sequence joins TRBV11-2 and TRBJ2-3; tentatively, D is TRBD2 (5 bases). The CDR3 is 13 amino acids. The germline CDR1 and CDR2 sequences are SGHAT and FQNNGV. The ends were cut back, 5 bases at V and 3 bases at J, with 9 bases in the middle. Here the CDR3 reads CASSPTRTDTQYF. CDR3 bases: TGTGCCAGCAGCCCTACTAGGACAGATACGCAGTATTTT.

This clone was found once. The V gene is TRBV9, the J gene TRBJ2-1; TRBD1 matches 9 bases. Germline V gene sequence: CDR1 SGDLS, CDR2 YYNGEE. V lost 4 bases to trimming and J lost 9 bases; unmatched junction nucleotides: 14. The CDR3 covers 16 residues. The DNA of the CDR3 is TGTGCCAGCAGCCACGGTTCCGACAGGGGGAAGGCTGAGCAGTTCTTC. It specifies CASSHGSDRGKAEQFF.

The V call is TRBV30, the J call TRBJ1-1; TRBD1 might be the D (6 bases). The germline gives CDR1 GTSNPN, CDR2 SVGIG (reference sequence). CDR3 length: 15 amino acids. The V end lost 1 base, the J end lost 0 bases, and 12 bases lay between the germline ends. The CDR3: CAWSADTGLNTEAFF. As DNA, the CDR3 is TGTGCCTGGAGTGCTGACACAGGGCTGAACACTGAAGCTTTCTTT. Complete variable domain (other parts from reference TRBV30 and TRBJ1-1): SQTIHQWPATLVQPVGSPLSLECTVEGTSNPNLYWYRQAAGRGLQLLFYSVGIGQISSEVPQNLSASRPQDRQFILSSKKLLLSDSGFYLCAWSADTGLNTEAFFGQGTRLTVV.

J is TRBJ1-2 and V is TRBV19; perhaps TRBD1 as D (6 bases). The length of the CDR3 is 14 residues. With 4 bases removed from V and 7 bases from J, the gap between germline ends came to 16 bases. Germline V gene lookup returns CDR1 LNHDA and CDR2 SQIVND (reference sequence). DNA of the CDR3: TGTGCCAGTAGTAGTTCAACAGGGATCGGTGGCTACACCTTC. This translates into CASSSSTGIGGYTF.

The chain couples TRBV25-1 to TRBJ2-7; D gene unclear. The CDR3 contains 12 residues. V dropped 0 bases and J dropped 8 bases, with 8 bases sitting between them. Germline values: CDR1 MGHDK, CDR2 SYGVNS. Here the CDR3 DNA reads TGTGCCAGCAGTGAATATGAGGAAAAGCAGTACTTC. Encoded protein: CASSEYEEKQYF.

V gene TRBV12-5 combines with J gene TRBJ1-1; 12 nucleotides agree with TRBD1. The germline CDR1 and CDR2 sequences are LGHNT and FRNRAP. The J segment lost 4 bases and the V segment lost 0 bases, leaving 21 bases of the junction unmatched. The CDR3 has 22 residues. The CDR3 loop reads CASGLVQLRDRGRVWWATEAFF. For the CDR3, the DNA is TGTGCTAGTGGTTTGGTCCAACTCCGGGACAGGGGGCGAGTGTGGTGGGCCACTGAAGCTTTCTTT. The entire variable domain, with the rest obtained from reference TRBV12-5 and TRBJ1-1, is as follows: DARVTQTPRHKVTEMGQEVTMRCQPILGHNTVFWYRQTMMQGLELLAYFRNRAPLDDSGMPKDRFSAEMPDATLATLKIQPSEPRDSAVYFCASGLVQLRDRGRVWWATEAFFGQGTRLTVV.

This sequence joins TRBV12-5 and TRBJ1-5; TRBD1 is a possible D gene (5 bases). Germline-derived CDR1 and CDR2 are LGHNT and FRNRAP. V was clipped by 1 base and J by 5 bases, with 12 bases between them. This CDR3 spans 15 amino acids. The CDR3 DNA reads as TGTGCTAGTGGTTTGGGGGGGGTAGAGGATCAGCCCCAGCATTTT. The encoded protein is CASGLGGVEDQPQHF.

The chain carries TRBV9 and TRBJ1-2; 8 nucleotides agree with TRBD1. The CDR3 sequence is 14 residues long. V lost 1 base, J lost 8 bases, and 7 bases stayed unmatched. The germline CDR1 and CDR2 sequences are SGDLS and YYNGEE. Written as DNA, the CDR3 is TGTGCCAGCAGCGTAACAGGGGGAGGAAAAGGCTACACCTTC. Translation: CASSVTGGGKGYTF.

This chain connects TRBV29-1 to TRBJ1-1; 8 positions agree with TRBD1. V dropped 6 bases and J dropped 1; count of bases not matched to a gene: 4. Germline CDR1 SQVTM, CDR2 ANQGSEA. The CDR3 sequence is 13 residues long. The CDR3 here is CSVEDRANTEAFF. The CDR3 DNA sequence: TGCAGCGTGGAGGACAGGGCGAACACTGAAGCTTTCTTT.

The chain combines TRBV30 with TRBJ1-2; 8 bases agree with TRBD1. V shed 2 bases and J 7 bases; nucleotides not matched to a gene: 9. CDR1 is GTSNPN, CDR2 SVGIG, per germline (reference sequence). The CDR3 consists of 14 residues. This CDR3 reads CAWSSTGAVTGYTF. CDR3 bases: TGTGCCTGGAGTTCGACAGGGGCAGTGACTGGCTACACCTTC.

This clone appeared a single time. This chain uses TRBV10-1 with TRBJ2-3; weak D call: TRBD2 (5 bases). The V and J ends lost 0 bases and 6 bases respectively, with 16 bases between them. CDR1 and CDR2 from the germline V gene are WNHNN and SYGVQD (reference sequence). The CDR3 spans 16 residues. The CDR3 loop is CASSESRLPRGDTQYF. The CDR3 DNA follows: TGCGCCAGCAGTGAGTCAAGACTTCCCAGAGGGGATACGCAGTATTTT.

V gene TRBV25-1 combines with J gene TRBJ2-5; D possibly corresponds to TRBD1 (6 bases). CDR1 MGHDK and CDR2 SYGVNS come from the germline V gene. The V and J ends lost 8 bases and 5 bases respectively, with 21 bases between them. CDR3 length: 15 amino acids. DNA for the CDR3: TGTGCCAGCTCCCACAGGGTCGGAAAATGGGAGACCCAGTACTTC. Protein product: CASSHRVGKWETQYF. The variable domain in full, completed from reference TRBV25-1 and TRBJ2-5, reads EADIYQTPRYLVIGTGKKITLECSQTMGHDKMYWYQQDPGMELHLIHYSYGVNSTEKGDLSSESTVSRIRTEHFPLTLESARPSHTSQYLCASSHRVGKWETQYFGPGTRLLVL.

The V call is TRBV11-3, the J call TRBJ1-2, with D maybe TRBD1 (5 bases). The germline CDR1 and CDR2 sequences are SGHNT and YENEEA. The CDR3 consists of 14 residues. V lost 2 bases to trimming and J lost 8 bases, with 15 bases between them. The CDR3 region has the DNA TGTGCCAGCAGCTTACCCGGGACTCCACGGGGCTACACCTTC. This gives the protein CASSLPGTPRGYTF. The variable domain in full, completed from reference TRBV11-3 and TRBJ1-2, reads EAGVVQSPRYKIIEKKQPVAFWCNPISGHNTLYWYLQNLGQGPELLIRYENEEAVDDSQLPKDRFSAERLKGVDSTLKIQPAELGDSAVYLCASSLPGTPRGYTFGSGTRLTVV.

The genes are TRBV10-1 and TRBJ1-2; D remains unclear. Germline CDR1 reads WNHNN; CDR2 reads SYGVQD (reference sequence). This CDR3 is 12 amino acids long. V lost 9 bases to trimming and J lost 4 bases, with 12 bases between them. Here the CDR3 DNA reads TGCGCCAGTGCCGGTTCCTCCTATGGCTACACCTTC. As protein: CASAGSSYGYTF.

The chain couples TRBV19 to TRBJ2-7; the D gene is possibly TRBD2 (6 bases). The CDR3 loop spans 13 amino acids. The V end lost 5 bases, the J end lost 3 bases, and 11 bases lay between the germline ends. Per germline, CDR1 LNHDA and CDR2 SQIVND (reference sequence). CDR3 nucleotide sequence: TGTGCCAGTAGTGTTGGGGGGATCTACGAGCAGTACTTC. This codes for CASSVGGIYEQYF.

The chain has TRBV5-4 and TRBJ2-5; D unclear. V gave up 1 base and J gave up 1 base, with 8 bases separating them. The CDR3 is made up of 14 amino acids. Germline CDR1 is SGHNT and CDR2 is YYREEE (reference sequence). CDR3 nucleotides: TGTGCCAGCAGCTTGTCCCCGGTCCAAGAGACCCAGTACTTC. Protein product: CASSLSPVQETQYF. Full variable domain (rest looked up from reference TRBV5-4 and TRBJ2-5): ETGVTQSPTHLIKTRGQQVTLRCSSQSGHNTVSWYQQALGQGPQFIFQYYREEENGRGNFPPRFSGLQFPNYSSELNVNALELDDSALYLCASSLSPVQETQYFGPGTRLLVL.

The chain has TRBV5-4 and TRBJ2-7, with TRBD2 matching 9 bases. V was pared by 4 bases and J by 9 bases, with 17 bases of the junction left unmatched. Germline lookup yields CDR1 SGHNT and CDR2 YYREEE (reference sequence). There are 16 residues in the CDR3. DNA for the CDR3: TGTGCCAGCAGCGAGACTATAGCGGGAGAGGCCTTCGGGCAGTACTTC. This sequence encodes CASSETIAGEAFGQYF.

The chain has TRBV6-1 and TRBJ1-2; D is perhaps TRBD1 (6 bases). The CDR3 loop spans 13 amino acids. With 2 bases removed from V and 8 bases from J, the gap between germline ends came to 12 bases. Looked up from germline, CDR1 is MNHNS and CDR2 is SASEGT. This CDR3 is CASSERTVKGYTF. The CDR3 nucleotides read TGTGCCAGCAGTGAAAGGACAGTCAAGGGCTACACCTTC.

The J gene is TRBJ1-2, the V gene TRBV27; perhaps TRBD1 as D (5 bases). The germline CDR1 and CDR2 sequences are MNHEY and SMNVEV (reference sequence). The ends were cut back, 3 bases at V and 6 bases at J, with 14 bases in the middle. CDR3 size: 14 residues. This CDR3 reads CASSFEGARDGYTF. Written as DNA, the CDR3 is TGTGCCAGCAGTTTCGAAGGGGCGCGTGATGGCTACACCTTC.

This CDR3 reads CASRASGGATDTQYF. The CDR3 DNA reads TGTGCCAGCAGGGCTAGCGGGGGGGCGACAGATACGCAGTATTTT. The rearrangement links TRBV5-8 to TRBJ2-3, with 12 bases identical to TRBD2. The CDR3 runs 15 residues. Germline V lookup: CDR1 SGHTS, CDR2 YDEGEE. J was trimmed by 3 bases and V by 5 bases; bases with no gene match: 4.

In this sample, this clone turned up a few times. CDR3 sequence: CARKTGLAEIDTQYF. The CDR3 nucleotides read TGTGCCAGAAAAACGGGACTAGCGGAGATAGATACGCAGTATTTT. J is TRBJ2-3 and V is TRBV2, with 11 bases identical to TRBD2. This CDR3 has 15 amino acids. V was clipped by 9 bases and J by 5 bases; unmatched bases: 10. CDR1 and CDR2 (germline): SNHLY, FYNNEI.

The chain combines TRBV19 with TRBJ1-1, with 9 positions matching TRBD1. This CDR3 comprises 15 residues. Unmatched junction bases numbered 3, after V lost 1 base and J lost 3 bases. The germline gives CDR1 LNHDA, CDR2 SQIVND (reference sequence). CDR3 protein: CASSIGGTGYTEAFF. The CDR3 nucleotides read TGTGCCAGTAGTATAGGCGGGACAGGGTACACTGAAGCTTTCTTT.

The chain carries TRBV29-1 and TRBJ2-5; a weak D match, TRBD1 (6 bases). The ends were cut back, 2 bases at V and 7 bases at J, with 20 bases in the middle. Germline lookup yields CDR1 SQVTM and CDR2 ANQGSEA. The CDR3 covers 15 residues. CDR3 bases: TGCAGCGTTGAAACGGTGGACAGTCCCTTGGGGACCCAGTACTTC. It encodes CSVETVDSPLGTQYF.

The chain recombines TRBV9 with TRBJ1-5; the D is unclear. V was shortened by 0 bases and J by 4 bases, with 8 bases between the two germline ends. The CDR3 runs 14 residues. Germline V lookup: CDR1 SGDLS, CDR2 YYNGEE. Here the CDR3 reads CASSVGAGNQPQHF. CDR3 nucleotides: TGTGCCAGCAGCGTAGGGGCAGGAAATCAGCCCCAGCATTTT.